The 30 T cell receptor beta chains reported below all come from one sample, sequenced in a study of blood T cell repertoires in COVID-19. TCRdb's copy holds only in-frame clones and misses some; the assay was immunoSEQ multiplex PCR. The table shows 200,000 or so clones, with 80% to 90% occurring only once. What was sequenced was PBMCs or T cells enriched from blood (not recorded which). These TCRs come from a woman aged 40 to 55 with acute COVID-19.

The V and J genes are TRBV7-2 and TRBJ2-5, with 12 bases that match TRBD2. The CDR3 runs to 16 residues. Looked up from germline, CDR1 is SGHTA and CDR2 is FQGNSA. V lost 4 bases to trimming and J lost 4 bases; unmatched junction nucleotides: 7. CDR3 nucleotides: TGTGCCAGCAGCTCCGAGGGGGGACTAGCGGGAGAGACCCAGTACTTC. This codes for CASSSEGGLAGETQYF.

Only a few counts were recorded for this clone. Other nucleotide sequences in the sample specify the same CDR3. The chain recombines TRBV5-4 with TRBJ2-7; tentatively, D is TRBD2 (7 bases). CDR3 length: 14 amino acids. Trimming removed 4 bases at V and 3 bases at J, with 14 bases between. Germline V gene data show CDR1 as SGHNT and CDR2 as YYREEE (reference sequence). CDR3 bases: TGTGCCAGCAGCCTGGAGGGGGGGGACTACGAGCAGTACTTC. It specifies CASSLEGGDYEQYF.

The V gene is TRBV28, the J gene TRBJ1-5, with unresolved D. Germline V gives CDR1 MDHEN, CDR2 SYDVKM. V was shortened by 7 bases and J by 2 bases, with 9 bases between the two germline ends. The CDR3 has 13 residues. Here the CDR3 DNA reads TGTGCCAGCACTTTGAGTCGCAATCAGCCCCAGCATTTT. This gives the protein CASTLSRNQPQHF.

This clone was observed once. The rearrangement uses TRBV10-3 and TRBJ2-7; possibly TRBD1 for D (6 bases). V lost 5 bases and J lost 2, with 25 bases in between. From germline, CDR1 is ENHRY and CDR2 SYGVKD. The CDR3 spans 18 residues. The DNA for the CDR3 is TGTGCCATCAGTAATACTCCGGGACACGGCTTCTACGCCTACGAGCAGTACTTC. Its protein is CAISNTPGHGFYAYEQYF.

The rearrangement joins TRBV9 to TRBJ2-3, with D maybe TRBD2 (5 bases). The germline CDR1 and CDR2 sequences are SGDLS and YYNGEE. CDR3 length: 15 amino acids. The V end lost 0 bases, the J end lost 0 bases, and 8 bases lay between the germline ends. The CDR3 sequence: CASSVGLASTDTQYF. CDR3 coding DNA: TGTGCCAGCAGCGTAGGGCTAGCTAGCACAGATACGCAGTATTTT.

V and J are TRBV4-1 and TRBJ2-7; 13 bases map to TRBD2. Germline loops: CDR1 MGHRA, CDR2 YSYEKL. This CDR3 has 18 amino acids. The V and J ends lost 2 bases and 3 bases, in that order; junction bases with no gene match: 10. CDR3 nucleotide sequence: TGCGCCAGCAGCCAAATCCGGACTAGCGGGAGAGAACTCTACGAGCAGTACTTC. Amino acid sequence: CASSQIRTSGRELYEQYF.

This chain uses TRBV5-6 with TRBJ2-7; TRBD2 matches 10 bases. CDR1 and CDR2 (germline): SGHDT, YYEEEE. V lost 1 base to trimming and J lost 6 bases; unmatched junction nucleotides: 7. The CDR3 is 15 residues long. For the CDR3, the DNA is TGTGCCAGCAGCTTGAGGCTAGCGGGAGTACGCGAGCAGTACTTC. It codes for CASSLRLAGVREQYF.

The chain combines TRBV4-1 with TRBJ1-2; 8 bases line up with TRBD1. Germline trimming cut 3 bases from V and 5 bases from J; bases unmatched to any gene: 11. The germline gives CDR1 MGHRA, CDR2 YSYEKL. The length of the CDR3 is 16 residues. CDR3 sequence reads: CASSQDRVSEAYGYTF. For the CDR3, the DNA is TGCGCCAGCAGCCAGGACAGGGTTTCCGAAGCGTATGGCTACACCTTC.

This clone has a handful of counts. J is TRBJ2-5 and V is TRBV10-1; possible D gene TRBD2, 6 bases. This CDR3 has 10 residues. The V end was cut by 10 bases, the J end by 7 bases, with 10 bases between. Germline CDR1 is WNHNN and CDR2 is SYGVQD (reference sequence). The chain's CDR3 is CATQGGTQYF. The CDR3 DNA reads as TGCGCCACTCAGGGAGGGACCCAGTACTTC.

The chain is built from TRBV5-1 and TRBJ2-1; TRBD2 aligns across 9 bases. V shed 4 bases and J 9 bases; nucleotides not matched to a gene: 17. The CDR3 sequence is 17 residues long. CDR1 is SGHRS and CDR2 is YFSETQ in the germline V gene. Written as DNA, the CDR3 is TGCGCCAGCAGCGAAGGGACTAGCTTTACTCTGTTGGGTGAGCAGTTCTTC. Translation: CASSEGTSFTLLGEQFF.

The V call is TRBV15, the J call TRBJ2-1; 7 positions match TRBD2. Germline assignment: CDR1 LNHNV and CDR2 YYDKDF (reference sequence). This CDR3 has 18 amino acids. V shed 0 bases and J 0 bases; nucleotides not matched to a gene: 8. The CDR3 loop is CATSRDRAGRSSYNEQFF. In nucleotides, the CDR3 is TGTGCCACCAGCAGAGATCGGGCCGGGAGGAGCTCCTACAATGAGCAGTTCTTC.

This clone was counted between two and nine times. The CDR3, as DNA: TGTGCCAGCAGTGAAGGGGGAGTGAACACTGAAGCTTTCTTT. Translating gives CASSEGGVNTEAFF. The rearrangement links TRBV2 to TRBJ1-1; no clear D gene. V gave up 1 base and J gave up 0 bases, with 6 bases separating them. CDR3 length equals 14 residues. Looked up from germline, CDR1 is SNHLY and CDR2 is FYNNEI.

The chain combines TRBV2 with TRBJ2-7, with 14 bases matching TRBD2. The germline gives CDR1 SNHLY, CDR2 FYNNEI. The CDR3 is made up of 17 amino acids. With 2 bases clipped from V and 3 bases from J, the junction kept 6 bases outside the gene matches. The CDR3 here is CASSEWTSGRRNYEQYF. The CDR3, as DNA: TGTGCCAGCAGTGAATGGACTAGCGGGAGGAGGAACTACGAGCAGTACTTC.

CDR3 DNA sequence: TGTGCCAGCTCACCGGGGCCTTCTAACACTGAAGCTTTCTTT. It is translated as CASSPGPSNTEAFF. The chain joins TRBV18 to TRBJ1-1; possibly TRBD1 for D (5 bases). CDR1 is KGHSH, CDR2 LQKENI, per germline. The CDR3 loop spans 14 amino acids. With 3 bases removed from V and 2 bases from J, the gap between germline ends came to 10 bases.

The chain uses TRBV7-2 and TRBJ2-7, with 8 bases identical to TRBD1. This CDR3 contains 15 residues. The germline V gene encodes CDR1 SGHTA and CDR2 FQGNSA. The V segment lost 2 bases and the J segment 2 bases; nucleotides outside the gene matches: 5. Written as DNA, the CDR3 is TGTGCCAGCAGCTTAAGTACAGGGGGTACCTACGAGCAGTACTTC. As protein: CASSLSTGGTYEQYF.

The chain recombines TRBV7-6 with TRBJ2-1, with 14 bases lining up with TRBD2. Trimming at V came to 2 bases and at J to 8 bases, leaving 17 bases not matched to a gene. The CDR3 runs to 20 residues. Germline loops: CDR1 SGHVS, CDR2 FNYEAQ. CDR3 loop: CASSLFMVSRTSGRNDEQFF. DNA of the CDR3: TGTGCCAGCAGCTTATTTATGGTTTCTCGGACTAGCGGGAGGAACGATGAGCAGTTCTTC.

The chain has TRBV7-9 and TRBJ2-3; 7 positions match TRBD2. J was trimmed by 2 bases and V by 6 bases; bases with no gene match: 2. CDR3 length: 13 amino acids. CDR1 is SEHNR and CDR2 is FQNEAQ in the germline V gene (reference sequence). CDR3 amino acids: CASRAGATDTQYF. The CDR3 nucleotides are TGTGCCAGCAGGGCGGGAGCCACAGATACGCAGTATTTT.

The rearrangement links TRBV28 to TRBJ1-2; 7 bases map to TRBD1. The junction had 12 bases not matched to a gene; V was cut back by 9 bases and J by 8 bases. The germline CDR1 and CDR2 sequences are MDHEN and SYDVKM. The CDR3 is made up of 13 amino acids. In DNA form, the CDR3 reads TGTGCCAGTTACGGGACAGTTATTAGAGGCTACACCTTC. Translated, it gives CASYGTVIRGYTF.

The V gene is TRBV9, the J gene TRBJ1-1; D possibly corresponds to TRBD1 (5 bases). Germline assignment: CDR1 SGDLS and CDR2 YYNGEE. The CDR3 spans 13 residues. V lost 4 bases and J lost 7, with 14 bases in between. This CDR3 reads CASSFRVLGEAFF. The CDR3 DNA follows: TGTGCCAGCAGCTTCAGGGTGTTGGGTGAAGCTTTCTTT.

This chain links TRBV19 with TRBJ2-7; 12 bases line up with TRBD2. Germline CDR1 and CDR2: LNHDA and SQIVND (reference sequence). The CDR3 runs 14 residues. Trimming at V came to 4 bases and at J to 3 bases, leaving 1 base not matched to a gene. The CDR3 DNA sequence: TGTGCCAGTAGTAGACTAGCGGGGGACTACGAGCAGTACTTC. Translation gives CASSRLAGDYEQYF.

The chain has TRBV4-2 and TRBJ2-7; 8 positions match TRBD2. V shed 0 bases and J 0 bases; nucleotides not matched to a gene: 4. The CDR3 consists of 16 residues. Germline V CDR1 and CDR2: LGHNA, YNFKEQ. For the CDR3, the DNA is TGTGCCAGCAGCCAAGATCTTCTAGCGGGCTCCTACGAGCAGTACTTC. Translating it yields CASSQDLLAGSYEQYF.

This clone has a handful of counts. The V and J genes are TRBV7-9 and TRBJ2-7; D is undetermined. This CDR3 has 14 amino acids. Trimming left V 1 base short and J 6 bases short, with 13 bases between. Per the germline V gene, CDR1 is SEHNR and CDR2 is FQNEAQ (reference sequence). The DNA for the CDR3 is TGTGCCAGCAGCTTAGGGGCAGCATTGCGCGAGCAGTACTTC. Translation: CASSLGAALREQYF.

The CDR3 DNA is TGCGCCAGCAGCTTGCAAGCTGAAGAGACCCAGTACTTC. Protein sequence: CASSLQAEETQYF. This chain connects TRBV5-1 to TRBJ2-5; D gene ambiguous. The CDR3 is 13 residues long. The V end lost 1 base, the J end lost 3 bases, and 7 bases lay between the germline ends. Germline assignment: CDR1 SGHRS and CDR2 YFSETQ. Drawing the rest from reference TRBV5-1 and TRBJ2-5, the complete variable domain is KAGVTQTPRYLIKTRGQQVTLSCSPISGHRSVSWYQQTPGQGLQFLFEYFSETQRNKGNFPGRFSGRQFSNSRSEMNVSTLELGDSALYLCASSLQAEETQYFGPGTRLLVL.

The chain is built from TRBV6-5 and TRBJ1-1, with D perhaps matching TRBD1 (5 bases). Between the trimmed V and J ends, which lost 8 bases and 5 bases, there was a span of 12 bases. CDR1 MNHEY and CDR2 SVGAGI come from the germline V gene. The CDR3 runs to 12 residues. The CDR3 DNA sequence: TGTGCCAGCCGGAGTGGGGGGACTGAAGCTTTCTTT. It encodes CASRSGGTEAFF.

CDR3 residues: CASSLTSGYGELFF. The CDR3 nucleotides read TGTGCCAGCAGCTTAACTAGCGGGTACGGGGAGCTGTTTTTT. The V call is TRBV7-3, the J call TRBJ2-2, with TRBD2 matching 7 bases. Germline loops: CDR1 SGHTA, CDR2 FQGTGA. The CDR3 sequence is 14 residues long. V was pared by 0 bases and J by 7 bases, with 2 bases of the junction left unmatched.

This clone was observed a few times. The chain joins TRBV3-1 (or the pseudogene TRBV3-2) to TRBJ1-2; 11 nucleotides agree with TRBD1. In germline, CDR1 is LGHDT, CDR2 YNNKEL (reference sequence). This CDR3 spans 14 amino acids. The V and J ends lost 3 bases and 3 bases, in that order; junction bases with no gene match: 0. CDR3 sequence reads: CASSQGQGDYGYTF. CDR3 nucleotide sequence: TGTGCCAGCAGCCAGGGACAGGGGGACTATGGCTACACCTTC.

The rearrangement links TRBV2 to TRBJ2-7; 8 nucleotides align to TRBD1. There are 15 residues in the CDR3. Losses at the gene ends were 5 bases for V and 2 bases for J; bases not matched to a gene: 8. Per the germline V gene, CDR1 is SNHLY and CDR2 is FYNNEI. The CDR3 loop is CASSIRQGLPYEQYF. DNA for the CDR3: TGTGCCAGCAGTATCCGACAGGGGCTCCCCTACGAGCAGTACTTC.

The chain carries TRBV18 and TRBJ1-1; D is perhaps TRBD1 (5 bases). From germline, CDR1 is KGHSH and CDR2 LQKENI. The CDR3 runs 16 residues. The V end was cut by 3 bases, the J end by 0 bases, with 14 bases between. CDR3 in DNA: TGTGCCAGCTCACCGAGGAAGGGACTAATGAACACTGAAGCTTTCTTT. Translating gives CASSPRKGLMNTEAFF. Looking up the rest from reference TRBV18 and TRBJ1-1 gives the full variable domain: NAGVMQNPRHLVRRRGQEARLRCSPMKGHSHVYWYRQLPEEGLKFMVYLQKENIIDESGMPKERFSAEFPKEGPSILRIQQVVRGDSAAYFCASSPRKGLMNTEAFFGQGTRLTVV.

This clone has a single count. This sequence joins TRBV18 and TRBJ2-3; D is unclear. The V and J ends lost 2 bases and 2 bases respectively, with 5 bases between them. Germline CDR1 KGHSH, CDR2 LQKENI. The CDR3 is 13 residues long. The CDR3 here is CASSPGVTDTQYF. The CDR3 region has the DNA TGTGCCAGCTCACCAGGAGTCACAGATACGCAGTATTTT.

This clone was recorded a few times. CDR3 protein: CASSQDDTLAGRTDTQYF. In nucleotides, the CDR3 is TGCGCCAGCAGCCAAGATGATACGCTAGCGGGGCGCACAGATACGCAGTATTTT. The genes are TRBV4-3 and TRBJ2-3; 9 positions match TRBD2. The trim removed 0 bases at V and 1 base at J, leaving 8 bases unmatched. Germline CDR1 and CDR2: LGHNA and YSLEER. CDR3 length: 18 residues.